The TCR beta chain described here comes from a study of vaccination and CD4 T cells after COVID-19. General study points: Convalescent patients had a median approximately 90% of reactive clones appearing only post-vaccination.

At the Johns Hopkins FTIC core, DNA taken from cultured CD4+ T cells was sequenced by way of the Oncomine TCR Beta short-read assay. It was cultured CD4+ T cells from which genomic DNA was extracted. TCRdb re-derived calls from the PCR reads in MiXCR, one entry per CDR3 protein. Of approximately 10,000 distinct CDR3 sequences in the sample, 66% were seen once. About this clonotype itself: Antigen specificity is unknown.

V was trimmed by 6 bases and J by 7 bases, leaving 18 bases between them. The CDR3 contains 14 residues. Germline CDR1 MNHNS, CDR2 SASEGT. Treatment described: roughly 10-day PBMC culture with coronavirus spike peptide pools or control peptides (ViraFEST assay). From the approximately 10-day cultures, CD4+ T cells were isolated by negative selection. This clonotype originated in a human donor who had recovered from COVID-19. This chain uses TRBV6-1 with TRBJ1-2, with no clear D. Sequenced input: CD4+ T cells from blood, cultured in vitro. DNA for the CDR3: TGTGCCAGCAGACCCCACGATTATAAGGGTGGCTACACCTTC. The encoded protein is CASRPHDYKGGYTF.